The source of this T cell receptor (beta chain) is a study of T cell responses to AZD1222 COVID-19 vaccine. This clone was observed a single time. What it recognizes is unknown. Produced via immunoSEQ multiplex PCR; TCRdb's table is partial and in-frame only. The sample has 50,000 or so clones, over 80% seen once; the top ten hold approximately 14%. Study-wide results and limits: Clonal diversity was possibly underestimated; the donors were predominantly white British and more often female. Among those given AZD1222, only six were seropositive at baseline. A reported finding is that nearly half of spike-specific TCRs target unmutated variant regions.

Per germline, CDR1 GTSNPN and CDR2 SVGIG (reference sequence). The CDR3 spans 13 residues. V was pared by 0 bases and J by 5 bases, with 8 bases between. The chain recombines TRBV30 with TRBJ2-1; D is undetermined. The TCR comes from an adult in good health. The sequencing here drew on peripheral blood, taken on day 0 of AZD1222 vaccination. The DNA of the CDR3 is TGTGCCTGGAGTGTAGGCCAGAACAATGAGCAGTTCTTC. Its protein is CAWSVGQNNEQFF.